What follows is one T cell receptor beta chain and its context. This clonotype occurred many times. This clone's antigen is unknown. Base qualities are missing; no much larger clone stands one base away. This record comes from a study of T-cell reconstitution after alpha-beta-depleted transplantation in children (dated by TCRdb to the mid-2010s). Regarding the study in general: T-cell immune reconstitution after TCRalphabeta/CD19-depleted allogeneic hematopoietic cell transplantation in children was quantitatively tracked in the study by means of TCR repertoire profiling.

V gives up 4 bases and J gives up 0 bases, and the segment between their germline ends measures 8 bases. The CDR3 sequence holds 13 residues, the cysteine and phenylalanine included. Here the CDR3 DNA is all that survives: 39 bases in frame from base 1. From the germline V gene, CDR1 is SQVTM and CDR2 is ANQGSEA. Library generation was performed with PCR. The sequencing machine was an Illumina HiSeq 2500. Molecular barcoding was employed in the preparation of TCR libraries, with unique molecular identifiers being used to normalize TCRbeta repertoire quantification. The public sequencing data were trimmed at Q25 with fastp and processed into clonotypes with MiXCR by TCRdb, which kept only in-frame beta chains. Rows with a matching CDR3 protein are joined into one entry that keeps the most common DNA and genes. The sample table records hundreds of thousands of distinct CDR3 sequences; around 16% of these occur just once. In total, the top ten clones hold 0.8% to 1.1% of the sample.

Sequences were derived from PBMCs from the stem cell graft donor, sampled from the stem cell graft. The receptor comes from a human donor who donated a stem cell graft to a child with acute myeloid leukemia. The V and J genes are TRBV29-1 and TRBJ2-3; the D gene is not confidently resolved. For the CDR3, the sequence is CSVAPGSTDTQYF. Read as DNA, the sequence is TGCAGCGTTGCCCCTGGAAGCACAGATACGCAGTATTTT.